Presented here are 22 T cell receptor beta chains from one specimen sequenced in a study of read filtering for tumor transcriptome and immune sequencing. The library was built from roughly 400 ng RNA with molecular barcoded adaptors for alpha/delta and beta/gamma chains. TCRdb re-called the reads with MiXCR, one entry per CDR3 protein. The data hold about 48,000 distinct CDR3 sequences, with about 19% observed a single time. The sequencing sample was made of a population of CD138-negative cells sorted from bone marrow. These receptors came from a donor aged 40 or older with multiple myeloma.

This clonotype has at least ten counts. At one end the junction does not follow the germline gene, possibly because of a read error. CDR3 region: CSARESSSDEQYF. The CDR3 nucleotides read TGCAGTGCTAGAGAATCCTCCTCCGACGAGCAGTACTTC. The chain has TRBV20-1 and TRBJ2-7; D is unresolved. The CDR3 is 13 residues long. From germline, CDR1 is DFQATT and CDR2 SNEGSKA (reference sequence).

This clonotype was seen many times. This chain uses TRBV4-2 with TRBJ1-1; D possibly corresponds to TRBD1 (5 bases). Looked up from germline, CDR1 is LGHNA and CDR2 is YNFKEQ. V was pared by 3 bases and J by 0 bases, with 11 bases between. This CDR3 has 15 amino acids. The CDR3 DNA reads TGTGCCAGCAGCCAGCCCGACAGCTTGAACACTGAAGCTTTCTTT. It encodes CASSQPDSLNTEAFF.

The V gene is TRBV29-1, the J gene TRBJ2-1; 13 bases align to TRBD2. CDR3 length: 17 residues. V lost 5 bases to trimming and J lost 1 base; unmatched junction nucleotides: 8. Germline CDR1 and CDR2: SQVTM and ANQGSEA. CDR3 sequence: CSVQTSGRPSSYNEQFF. The CDR3 bases are TGCAGCGTTCAGACTAGCGGGAGGCCCTCTTCCTACAATGAGCAGTTCTTC.

This clonotype showed up many times. The chain combines TRBV23-1 with TRBJ2-1, with D maybe TRBD2 (5 bases). TRBV23-1 is an ORF, with its function uncertain. Trimming pared 5 bases from V and 3 bases from J, leaving 23 bases between. The CDR3 extends over 18 amino acids. CDR3 nucleotides: TGCGCCAGCAGTACCCGGGGAGAGCAGCCTAAAAACTACAATGAGCAGTTCTTC. Protein product: CASSTRGEQPKNYNEQFF.

This clonotype was observed a handful of times. At one boundary the junction diverges from the germline segment, which might be a read error. V gene TRBV5-6 combines with J gene TRBJ2-2, with TRBD1 matching 7 bases. CDR1 and CDR2 (germline): SGHDT, YYEEEE. The CDR3 is made up of 13 amino acids. The CDR3 region is CASCFRGPGELFF. The CDR3 nucleotides read TGTGCCAGCTGCTTTAGGGGGCCCGGGGAGCTGTTTTTT.

This clonotype was counted at least ten times. The gene calls are TRBV5-1 and TRBJ1-6; possibly TRBD1 for D (5 bases). Trimming stripped 5 bases from V and 10 bases from J, with 19 bases between. Germline loops: CDR1 SGHRS, CDR2 YFSETQ. The CDR3 totals 15 residues. Here the CDR3 DNA reads TGCGCCAGCAGTTCCCGGGACGGCCCGGGATCACCCCTCCACTTT. Protein sequence: CASSSRDGPGSPLHF. Together with reference TRBV5-1 and TRBJ1-6, the CDR3 gives the full variable domain: KAGVTQTPRYLIKTRGQQVTLSCSPISGHRSVSWYQQTPGQGLQFLFEYFSETQRNKGNFPGRFSGRQFSNSRSEMNVSTLELGDSALYLCASSSRDGPGSPLHFGNGTRLTVT.

At least ten counts were recorded for this clonotype. The chain is built from TRBV4-1 and TRBJ1-4; D is possibly TRBD1 (5 bases). V lost 4 bases to trimming and J lost 3 bases, with 6 bases between them. The CDR3 is 13 residues long. Germline V gives CDR1 MGHRA, CDR2 YSYEKL. The CDR3 coding sequence is TGCGCCAGCAGCCGGGGGGCTAATGAAAAACTGTTTTTT. Translation: CASSRGANEKLFF.

This clonotype was observed many times. J is TRBJ2-1 and V is TRBV6-2 or TRBV6-3, with 9 bases identical to TRBD2. J lost 4 bases, V lost 5 bases, and 3 bases had no gene match. This CDR3 has 14 residues. Germline loops: CDR1 MNHEY, CDR2 SVGEGT. The CDR3 region has the DNA TGTGCCAGCAGTAAAACTAGCGGGTACAATGAGCAGTTCTTC. Translated, it gives CASSKTSGYNEQFF.

This clonotype showed up many times. CDR3 loop: CASSPRRENEQFF. CDR3 coding DNA: TGTGCCAGCAGCCCTCGCCGGGAGAATGAGCAGTTCTTC. This chain connects TRBV14 to TRBJ2-1, with D tentatively TRBD2 (6 bases). V was pared by 4 bases and J by 7 bases, with 11 bases between. The CDR3 length is 13 residues. CDR1 SGHDN and CDR2 FVKESK come from the germline V gene.

This chain links TRBV12-3 or TRBV12-4 with TRBJ2-3; D gene uncertain. Trimming cost V 8 bases and J 6 bases, with 12 bases left between them. CDR3 length: 12 amino acids. CDR3 sequence (DNA): TGTGCCAGCGGCCGTCAGAGGGATACGCAGTATTTT. Translated, it gives CASGRQRDTQYF.

This clonotype was counted at least ten times. The chain recombines TRBV12-5 with TRBJ2-3; D gene uncertain. Germline V gene sequence: CDR1 LGHNT, CDR2 FRNRAP. Trimming removed 7 bases from V and 1 base from J, with 15 bases in between. The CDR3 is 15 residues long. CDR3 in amino acids: CASEPDPTGTDTQYF. For the CDR3, the DNA is TGTGCTAGTGAACCGGACCCTACAGGCACAGATACGCAGTATTTT.

The chain joins TRBV29-1 to TRBJ2-7; the D gene is possibly TRBD2 (6 bases). V gave up 3 bases and J gave up 9 bases, with 12 bases separating them. The CDR3 runs to 11 residues. Per germline, CDR1 SQVTM and CDR2 ANQGSEA. The CDR3, as DNA: TGCAGCGTTGAGACATGGCGGGGGCAGTACTTC. Translation: CSVETWRGQYF.

This clonotype was recorded at least ten times. J is TRBJ2-7 and V is TRBV20-1, with 10 bases fitting TRBD1. The germline V gene encodes CDR1 DFQATT and CDR2 SNEGSKA (reference sequence). This CDR3 contains 14 residues. The V and J ends lost 1 base and 5 bases, in that order; junction bases with no gene match: 5. CDR3 residues: CSARGTGGFDEQYF. CDR3 DNA: TGCAGTGCTAGAGGGACAGGGGGATTCGACGAGCAGTACTTC.

This clonotype was recorded many times. The chain has TRBV18 and TRBJ2-7; 7 bases are a match to TRBD2. The CDR3 length is 17 residues. Germline V gives CDR1 KGHSH, CDR2 LQKENI. The V and J ends lost 1 base and 1 base, in that order; junction bases with no gene match: 10. CDR3 in amino acids: CASSPLGLGPTSYEQYF. For the CDR3, the DNA is TGTGCCAGCTCACCACTTGGACTAGGCCCCACTTCCTACGAGCAGTACTTC.

This clonotype was picked up many times. The V gene is TRBV6-2 or TRBV6-3, the J gene TRBJ2-1, with D possibly matching TRBD1 (6 bases). The V and J ends lost 2 bases and 8 bases respectively, with 13 bases between them. The CDR3 sequence is 14 residues long. Per the germline V gene, CDR1 is MNHEY and CDR2 is SVGEGT. CDR3 DNA sequence: TGTGCCAGCAGTTACGGGACATCCAAATATGAGCAGTTCTTC. Amino acid sequence: CASSYGTSKYEQFF.

This clonotype was seen at least ten times. J is TRBJ1-2 and V is TRBV12-3 or TRBV12-4; 10 bases align to TRBD1. Germline trimming cut 2 bases from V and 3 bases from J; bases unmatched to any gene: 6. The CDR3 sequence is 16 residues long. The CDR3 region is CASSLSVTGGYYGYTF. The CDR3 DNA is TGTGCCAGCAGTTTAAGTGTGACAGGGGGCTACTATGGCTACACCTTC.

Many counts were recorded for this clonotype. In nucleotides, the CDR3 is TGTGCCAGCAGCGTAGGGACTGGAGCCCTCCCGCGGCAAGAGACCCAGTACTTC. Its protein is CASSVGTGALPRQETQYF. The chain combines TRBV9 with TRBJ2-5; a possible D gene is TRBD2 (5 bases). This CDR3 comprises 18 residues. The V gene lost 0 bases and the J gene lost 2 bases, with 20 bases spanning the gap. Germline values: CDR1 SGDLS, CDR2 YYNGEE.

The rearrangement joins TRBV5-4 to TRBJ2-3; TRBD2 matches 8 bases. This CDR3 region has 17 residues. Germline assignment: CDR1 SGHNT and CDR2 YYREEE (reference sequence). Trimming cost V 2 bases and J 3 bases; bases outside gene matches: 11. This CDR3 reads CASSFAMGTSITDTQYF. The DNA for the CDR3 is TGTGCCAGCAGCTTTGCCATGGGGACTAGTATAACAGATACGCAGTATTTT.

The chain carries TRBV7-3 and TRBJ2-3, with TRBD2 as a possible D gene (5 bases). Germline CDR1 and CDR2: SGHTA and FQGTGA. V lost 4 bases and J 0 bases, leaving 11 bases between the germline ends. This CDR3 is built from 15 residues. In nucleotides, the CDR3 is TGTGCCAGCAGCTCCGGACTCCAAAGCACAGATACGCAGTATTTT. This gives the protein CASSSGLQSTDTQYF. The full variable domain, completed using reference TRBV7-3 and TRBJ2-3, is GAGVSQTPSNKVTEKGKYVELRCDPISGHTALYWYRQSLGQGPEFLIYFQGTGAADDSGLPNDRFFAVRPEGSVSTLKIQRTERGDSAVYLCASSSGLQSTDTQYFGPGTRLTVL.

By its share, this clonotype is medium-sized. The chain couples TRBV7-9 to TRBJ2-1, with 11 bases identical to TRBD1. The CDR3 runs 16 residues. V shed 4 bases, J shed 7 bases, and the junction held 9 bases outside the gene matches. CDR1 is SEHNR, CDR2 FQNEAQ, per germline (reference sequence). The CDR3 nucleotides read TGTGCCAGCAGCTCCGTGGGACAGGGGGATGGAAATGAGCAGTTCTTC. The encoded protein is CASSSVGQGDGNEQFF.

The chain recombines TRBV19 with TRBJ2-3; 9 nucleotides line up with TRBD2. With V trimmed by 8 bases and J by 4 bases, 10 bases remained unmatched. The CDR3 totals 15 residues. Germline assignment: CDR1 LNHDA and CDR2 SQIVND (reference sequence). CDR3 amino acids: CASDRSGSSSDTQYF. The CDR3 DNA reads as TGTGCCAGTGACCGTAGCGGGAGTTCCTCAGATACGCAGTATTTT.

J is TRBJ2-5 and V is TRBV20-1; D may be TRBD2 (5 bases). The CDR3 has 13 residues. Deletions cut 1 base from V and 4 bases from J, with 10 bases between. CDR1 is DFQATT and CDR2 is SNEGSKA in the germline V gene (reference sequence). The CDR3 is CSARALGGETQYF. The CDR3 nucleotides read TGCAGTGCTAGAGCCCTAGGAGGAGAGACCCAGTACTTC.